The following is a T cell receptor beta chain sequence with its context. Its cognate antigen has yet to be identified. It has no much larger one-base neighbor in the sample; base qualities were not kept. The immunoSEQ Assay, a bias-controlled multiplex PCR, was used to amplify TCRbeta CDR3 regions from genomic DNA. For the original study's pipeline: The number of nucleated cells in each sample was estimated from the amplification of reference gene primers within the assay. Sequence reads were collapsed and filtered to measure the absolute abundance of every unique TCRbeta CDR3 rearrangement. For each sample, productive Simpson clonality was calculated as the square root of Simpson's diversity index over productive rearrangements. The table comes from immuneACCESS by way of TCRdb, which keeps in-frame sequences with V and J called. Part of the clones is missing from these tables; in studies checked, under half for an unresolved V gene and the rest for unknown reasons. V and J calls and clone size are as listed in that table; D and trimming were resolved from the DNA. The sample includes fewer than 350,000 clones, with approximately 80% observed a single time. The top ten clones comprise 2.5% to 3.5% of the sample.

This entry comes from a study of blood T cell repertoires in COVID-19 (dated by TCRdb to about 2020). With regard to the full study: Samples covering the acute and convalescent phases of COVID-19 were provided by collaborators in the United States, Italy and Spain. The samples were drawn from two sources: the first 160 participants of the ongoing ImmuneRACE study, and 950 to 1,500 subjects contributed by 6 global collaborators. Deeply sampled blood TCRbeta repertoires from subjects exposed to, actively infected with, or recovered from COVID-19 were included in the dataset. A de-identified subject ID, COVID-19 status, age in years and sex were almost always included in the sample metadata. A freely available public database, intended as a resource for researchers studying the immune response to SARS-CoV-2, is where the repertoires were released. HLA class I and class II types, where available, came from metadata supplied by the sample provider rather than from assay-based typing. The prospective study material was composed of cDNA or gDNA derived from T cells, B-cell-depleted T cells, or PBMCs.

Whole blood was collected in K2EDTA tubes by collaborating institutions according to the institutions' own protocols. For TCRbeta analysis, collaborators shipped samples as frozen whole blood, isolated PBMCs, or DNA extracted from either of those sample types. CDR3 length: 13 amino acids, cysteine to phenylalanine. CDR3 DNA is the only sequence kept; it has 39 bases, read in frame from the first base. The germline V gene (reference sequence) specifies GTSNPN as CDR1 and SVGIG as CDR2. V and J lose 4 bases and 10 bases, and a span of 19 bases separates them. The study at large found these results: How much clinical and demographic metadata was included differed by source and by participant, and the metadata was provided uncurated.

The sequence derives from a woman aged 60-70 years with active or convalescent COVID-19. Sequenced sample: peripheral blood. This chain is built from TRBV30 and TRBJ2-5, and the D gene may be TRBD1, 6 bases matching. The sequence in DNA is TGTGCCTGGACTGGCACAAGATCGGGACACCAGTACTTC. It translates as CAWTGTRSGHQYF.